A selection of T cell receptor beta chains follows, all from one sample in a study of T-cell reconstitution after alpha-beta-depleted transplantation in children. One entry per CDR3 protein, called by TCRdb with MiXCR from the PCR reads. Of approximately 650,000 distinct CDR3 sequences listed, about an eighth are singletons. Source: PBMCs, taken before TCRalphabeta/CD19-depleted stem cell transplant. Receptors originate from a girl aged 2-10 years with congenital amegakaryocytic thrombocytopenia, due to receive a stem cell transplant. Both conserved end residues are part of each CDR3.

CDR3 protein,V gene
CATSKGQDLNIQYF,TRBV15
CASSSRSASTGNTIYF,TRBV5-6
CSAQDQGHQETQYF,TRBV20-1
CSAQPTGWGDTEAFF,TRBV20-1
CASSLSSGRFEQYF,TRBV5-1
CSAREARAKNIQYF,TRBV20-1
CASSVATSATIEKLFF,TRBV9
CASSPNPVNEQFF,TRBV10-1
CASSLVGLSEQFF,TRBV11-2
CASSFTGPPNTGELFF,TRBV7-7
CASDPGQFVEETQYF,TRBV28
CASSEWGSGVSGTDTQYF,TRBV10-2
CASSLERQGFGGYTF,TRBV7-2
CASSLAGQTGANVLTF,TRBV11-2
CASSRREESDTQYF,TRBV10-2
CATSREYSGTDTQYF,TRBV15
CASSPGSPSYNEQFF,TRBV12-3/TRBV12-4
CASSLAFALGYTGELFF,TRBV7-2
CASSEFLGSGANVLTF,TRBV25-1
CASSHRLAGTYEQYF,TRBV5-1
CASNTLSEDTQYF,TRBV12-3/TRBV12-4
CATSRVNSGWEQFF,TRBV15
CASSLLTGHQPQHF,TRBV5-6
CSVRGGDSNEKLFF,TRBV29-1
CSAKLSGRAYEQYF,TRBV20-1
CASSQILGGAGGYNEQFF,TRBV4-2
CSAREPGGYEQYF,TRBV20-1
CASGFAPIEQFF,TRBV12-5
CASSRGLPHTQYF,TRBV6-1
CASSQGLVPDTQYF,TRBV4-1
CASSGRQGGGSPLHF,TRBV7-2
CASSNSTGANEQFF,TRBV7-9
CSAFRTDTYEQYF,TRBV20-1
CSARDPREAGELFF,TRBV20-1
CSARTGRGEKLFF,TRBV20-1
CASNLGGEIEETQYF,TRBV5-1
CAISESFYGQGYGYTF,TRBV10-3
CASSLWTQGDRGLHGYTF,TRBV7-8
CASSLKVVPTHEQYF,TRBV12-3/TRBV12-4
CASSLERGRSGSSAGANVLTF,TRBV11-2
CASSRAGGSSGANVLTF,TRBV27
CASTMTGEGQPQHF,TRBV19
CASGSDHLGPGELFF,TRBV6-1
CASSPGTSSSYEQYF,TRBV12-3/TRBV12-4
CASSLGVGGFSYNEQFF,TRBV7-6
CASISGPVQGNTGELFF,TRBV5-1
CATQREWPDNEQFF,TRBV24-1
CAISTGGTEAFF,TRBV10-3
CASSSPTGTGEAGYTF,TRBV7-9
CASSLLPSVRVEQYF,TRBV7-8
CSARVGEGRSYNEQFF,TRBV20-1
CSVEKVGGDEQYF,TRBV29-1
CASSLGIRTYGYTF,TRBV5-1
CSVALGSYGYTF,TRBV29-1
CASSPPRGSSYNEQFF,TRBV5-1
CSARLSSGGYNEQFF,TRBV20-1
CSARLLQETQYF,TRBV20-1
CASSPYSRSVTEAFF,TRBV5-1